The 32 T cell receptor beta chains presented below share a single source sample, sequenced in a study of metastatic and nonmetastatic thyroid tumors. Each patient went into thyroid surgery without having received any treatment. TCRdb re-clonotyped the PCR reads via MiXCR. The data contain approximately 70,000 clones, about 3.8% of them singletons. The sample was blood. The source of these receptors is a female donor with papillary thyroid cancer or a benign thyroid nodule (not recorded which). Some clones in this sample may be carry-over from other donors' samples.

This clone was recorded at least ten times. The chain links TRBV5-5 to TRBJ2-2, with D perhaps matching TRBD1 (5 bases). The CDR3 has 15 amino acids. V was trimmed by 4 bases and J by 6 bases, leaving 16 bases between them. From germline, CDR1 is SGHKS and CDR2 YYEKEE (reference sequence). CDR3 nucleotide sequence: TGTGCCAGCAGCATCAGACAGATGCATGCCGGGGAGCTGTTTTTT. Residues: CASSIRQMHAGELFF.

This clone was picked up a small number of times. A much larger clone lies one base from this, so it may be a read error. Additional DNA sequences in this sample encode the identical CDR3. The chain employs TRBV5-1 and TRBJ2-2; the match to TRBD1 covers 7 bases. CDR1 is SGHRS and CDR2 is YFSETQ in the germline V gene. This CDR3 contains 14 residues. The DNA for the CDR3 is TGCGCCAGCAGCCGAGGACAGGACACAGGGGAGCTGTTTTTT. Translating it yields CASSRGQDTGELFF.

This clone was observed a few times. This chain links TRBV6-1 with TRBJ2-7, with 9 nucleotides matching TRBD1. CDR1 MNHNS and CDR2 SASEGT come from the germline V gene. This CDR3 comprises 15 residues. V lost 7 bases and J lost 7; bases outside the gene matches: 14. CDR3 in DNA: TGTGCCAGCATGGGTTCGGGACAGGGAATTTGGGAGCAGTACTTC. Its protein is CASMGSGQGIWEQYF.

Concerning this clone itself: The sample has other DNA sequences that encode this CDR3 too. The chain carries TRBV28 and TRBJ1-1, with D perhaps matching TRBD1 (5 bases). The CDR3 runs 13 residues. V lost 6 bases to trimming and J lost 11 bases, with 19 bases between them. CDR1 and CDR2 (germline): MDHEN, SYDVKM. CDR3 amino acids: CASRKQGPVPAFF. CDR3 nucleotides: TGTGCCAGCAGGAAGCAGGGCCCAGTACCGGCTTTCTTT. The variable domain in full, completed from reference TRBV28 and TRBJ1-1, reads DVKVTQSSRYLVKRTGEKVFLECVQDMDHENMFWYRQDPGLGLRLIYFSYDVKMKEKGDIPEGYSVSREKKERFSLILESASTNQTSMYLCASRKQGPVPAFFGQGTRLTVV.

This clone was seen many times. The rearrangement joins TRBV5-1 to TRBJ2-7; 13 bases are shared with TRBD2. Germline V gives CDR1 SGHRS, CDR2 YFSETQ. V lost 5 bases, J lost 3 bases, and 8 bases stayed unmatched. The CDR3 contains 16 residues. The CDR3 here is CASSRLAGGGNYEQYF. As DNA, the CDR3 is TGCGCCAGCAGTCGACTAGCGGGAGGAGGGAACTACGAGCAGTACTTC.

The chain is built from TRBV12-5 and TRBJ2-7; 7 bases are a match to TRBD2. Germline CDR1 LGHNT, CDR2 FRNRAP. The J segment lost 3 bases and the V segment lost 5 bases, leaving 10 bases of the junction unmatched. The CDR3 has 15 residues. Written as DNA, the CDR3 is TGTGCTAGTGGTACGCCTGGACTAGGGGACTACGAGCAGTACTTC. Residues: CASGTPGLGDYEQYF.

This clone was seen at least ten times. This chain links TRBV28 with TRBJ2-3; 10 nucleotides align to TRBD2. Germline CDR1 and CDR2: MDHEN and SYDVKM. V was clipped by 6 bases and J by 1 base; unmatched bases: 4. CDR3 length: 15 residues. Here the CDR3 DNA reads TGTGCCAGCAGCTTAGCGGGAGGAGGCACAGATACGCAGTATTTT. It translates to CASSLAGGGTDTQYF.

In the case of this clone: Sequence at one end of the junction differs from germline and may be a read error. The gene calls are TRBV10-3 and TRBJ1-3; no firm D call. Germline V CDR1 and CDR2: ENHRY, SYGVKD. The CDR3 loop spans 13 amino acids. The CDR3 DNA reads as TGTGCCATCAAGAATGCCTCTGGAAACACCAGATATTTT. It encodes CAIKNASGNTRYF.

With respect to this clone: This may be a read error: a much more frequent sequence differs by one nucleotide. CDR3 loop: CASSSQGTGITEAFF. The CDR3 DNA sequence: TGTGCCAGCTCATCACAAGGGACAGGGATTACTGAAGCTTTCTTT. The chain joins TRBV18 to TRBJ1-1, with 9 positions matching TRBD1. The junction had 9 bases not matched to a gene; V was cut back by 5 bases and J by 5 bases. This CDR3 has 15 amino acids. Germline CDR1 reads KGHSH; CDR2 reads LQKENI.

This clone was found a few times. The V and J genes are TRBV6-1 and TRBJ1-3; TRBD1 is a possible D gene (5 bases). This CDR3 spans 16 amino acids. V was pared by 4 bases and J by 0 bases, with 13 bases between. Germline V gene lookup returns CDR1 MNHNS and CDR2 SASEGT. CDR3 bases: TGTGCCAGCAGTGCGACGACAGATCTCTCTGGAAACACCATATATTTT. Protein sequence: CASSATTDLSGNTIYF.

Many counts were recorded for this clone. A read error may be the cause here, since a much bigger clone is one base away. In the same sample, other DNA sequences code for this CDR3. The chain employs TRBV6-1 and TRBJ1-6; 8 positions agree with TRBD1. Germline V gives CDR1 MNHNS, CDR2 SASEGT. The CDR3 length is 15 residues. This CDR3 is CASRSPGTGGSPLHF. The CDR3 DNA is TGCGCCAGCAGATCCCCCGGGACAGGAGGTTCACCCCTCCACTTT.

In this sample, this clone turned up many times. This rearrangement joins TRBV5-5 to TRBJ2-2; possible D gene TRBD2, 6 bases. The CDR3 has 13 residues. Germline lookup yields CDR1 SGHKS and CDR2 YYEKEE (reference sequence). V was clipped by 4 bases and J by 6 bases, with 10 bases between them. The CDR3 region has the DNA TGTGCCAGCAGCCTACCGGGGGCCGGGGAGCTGTTTTTT. It specifies CASSLPGAGELFF.

This clone came up many times. The chain links TRBV6-2 or TRBV6-3 to TRBJ1-1; 7 bases align to TRBD1. The CDR3 sequence is 16 residues long. The V gene end was trimmed by 4 bases and the J gene end by 2 bases; junction bases not matched to a gene: 10. Germline CDR1 MNHEY, CDR2 SVGEGT. For the CDR3, the DNA is TGTGCCAGCAGTTTACCGCCACAGGGGTCCAACACTGAAGCTTTCTTT. Translated: CASSLPPQGSNTEAFF.

This clone was observed at least ten times. The chain carries TRBV7-2 and TRBJ2-7; D might be TRBD1 (6 bases). This CDR3 has 12 amino acids. V was pared by 2 bases and J by 4 bases, with 6 bases between. CDR1 and CDR2 from the germline V gene are SGHTA and FQGNSA. The chain's CDR3 is CASSLTGYEQYF. CDR3 sequence (DNA): TGTGCCAGCAGCTTAACAGGGTACGAGCAGTACTTC.

This clone has ten or more counts. In the same sample, other DNA sequences code for this CDR3. J is TRBJ1-5 and V is TRBV10-1; perhaps TRBD1 as D (6 bases). This CDR3 comprises 17 residues. Trimming removed 0 bases at V and 2 bases at J, with 14 bases between. The V gene's germline CDR1 is WNHNN and CDR2 SYGVQD (reference sequence). As DNA, the CDR3 is TGCGCCAGCAGTGAGTCTTTCAGGGGATCGCGCAATCAGCCCCAGCATTTT. Amino acids: CASSESFRGSRNQPQHF.

This clone has ten or more counts. This sequence joins TRBV2 and TRBJ2-1; 11 bases are a match to TRBD2. Germline lookup yields CDR1 SNHLY and CDR2 FYNNEI. The V gene end was trimmed by 4 bases and the J gene end by 5 bases; junction bases not matched to a gene: 4. The CDR3 has 15 amino acids. The CDR3 DNA reads as TGTGCCAGCAGTGGACTAGCGGGACCGAACAATGAGCAGTTCTTC. Amino acid sequence: CASSGLAGPNNEQFF.

In this sample, this clone turned up many times. The chain joins TRBV19 to TRBJ2-2, with a tentative D call TRBD2 (5 bases). Germline V lookup: CDR1 LNHDA, CDR2 SQIVND (reference sequence). V was cut by 5 bases and J by 1 base, with 8 bases left in between. This CDR3 has 14 residues. Here the CDR3 reads CASSLGVNTGELFF. The CDR3 DNA reads TGTGCCAGTAGTCTCGGGGTGAACACCGGGGAGCTGTTTTTT. The full variable domain, rest sourced from reference TRBV19 and TRBJ2-2, is DGGITQSPKYLFRKEGQNVTLSCEQNLNHDAMYWYRQDPGQGLRLIYYSQIVNDFQKGDIAEGYSVSREKKESFPLTVTSAQKNPTAFYLCASSLGVNTGELFFGEGSRLTVL.

The chain has TRBV28 and TRBJ2-7, with D perhaps matching TRBD2 (5 bases). V lost 6 bases, J lost 1 base, and 16 bases lay in between. CDR1 and CDR2 from the germline V gene are MDHEN and SYDVKM. The CDR3 totals 15 residues. CDR3 amino acids: CASRPEGPGSYEQYF. Here the CDR3 DNA reads TGTGCCAGCAGACCCGAGGGTCCCGGATCCTACGAGCAGTACTTC.

The chain couples TRBV6-1 to TRBJ1-1; D unclear. Trimming removed 6 bases from V and 3 bases from J, with 11 bases in between. The CDR3 is 13 residues long. The germline gives CDR1 MNHNS, CDR2 SASEGT. In DNA form, the CDR3 reads TGTGCCAGCAGCCGTGTGTGGGACACTGAAGCTTTCTTT. It specifies CASSRVWDTEAFF.

The V call is TRBV5-1, the J call TRBJ2-2; D unclear. Germline loops: CDR1 SGHRS, CDR2 YFSETQ. The V end was cut by 5 bases, the J end by 3 bases, with 11 bases between. The CDR3 spans 14 residues. The chain's CDR3 is CASRPLPDTGELFF. The CDR3, as DNA: TGCGCCAGCAGACCACTGCCTGACACCGGGGAGCTGTTTTTT. Supplemented by reference TRBV5-1 and TRBJ2-2, the full variable domain reads KAGVTQTPRYLIKTRGQQVTLSCSPISGHRSVSWYQQTPGQGLQFLFEYFSETQRNKGNFPGRFSGRQFSNSRSEMNVSTLELGDSALYLCASRPLPDTGELFFGEGSRLTVL.

To note about this clone: Mismatch with germline at one junction end may stem from a read error. The chain combines TRBV19 with TRBJ2-6, with D perhaps matching TRBD2 (7 bases). Germline lookup yields CDR1 LNHDA and CDR2 SQIVND (reference sequence). This CDR3 has 15 amino acids. CDR3 sequence reads: CASSMVGGGDNVMTF. The CDR3 coding sequence is TGTGCCAGTAGTATGGTAGGGGGAGGGGACAACGTCATGACTTTC.

This clone was picked up many times. Additional DNA sequences in this sample encode the identical CDR3. This sequence joins TRBV5-4 and TRBJ2-7, with 8 bases fitting TRBD1. This CDR3 region has 12 residues. Germline CDR1 SGHNT, CDR2 YYREEE (reference sequence). V was pared by 4 bases and J by 6 bases, with 3 bases of the junction left unmatched. Here the CDR3 reads CASSGGTGEQYF. CDR3 DNA sequence: TGTGCCAGCAGCGGGGGGACAGGCGAGCAGTACTTC.

This clone occurred a few times. The J gene is TRBJ2-7, the V gene TRBV24-1; D is perhaps TRBD1 (5 bases). The CDR3 loop spans 16 amino acids. Germline loops: CDR1 KGHDR, CDR2 SFDVKD. Trimming shortened V by 1 base and J by 10 bases, and 22 bases separated the two germline ends. The CDR3 loop reads CATSDLPGAGIHYQYF. CDR3 bases: TGTGCCACCAGTGATTTACCTGGGGCTGGCATCCACTATCAGTACTTC.

The chain recombines TRBV24-1 with TRBJ1-1, with a weak D call TRBD1 (6 bases). Germline CDR1 and CDR2: KGHDR and SFDVKD. This CDR3 contains 14 residues. V lost 5 bases and J lost 3, with 12 bases in between. CDR3 sequence: CATSAGARHTEAFF. The CDR3 DNA reads TGTGCCACCAGTGCGGGGGCCCGGCACACTGAAGCTTTCTTT.

This clone was observed many times. CDR3 region: CATGQGQETQYF. In nucleotides, the CDR3 is TGTGCCACAGGACAGGGCCAAGAGACCCAGTACTTC. The chain has TRBV2 and TRBJ2-5; 8 nucleotides line up with TRBD1. The CDR3 runs to 12 residues. V lost 10 bases, J lost 1 base, and 2 bases stayed unmatched. Germline assignment: CDR1 SNHLY and CDR2 FYNNEI.

This clone was found many times. The chain carries TRBV3-1 and TRBJ2-7; TRBD1 aligns across 10 bases. CDR3 length equals 14 residues. Per germline, CDR1 LGHDT and CDR2 YNNKEL (reference sequence). V trimming: 0 bases; J trimming: 6 bases; junction bases outside the gene matches: 2. CDR3 residues: CASSQEGTGVEQYF. The CDR3 bases are TGTGCCAGCAGCCAAGAGGGGACAGGGGTCGAGCAGTACTTC.

This clone was found many times. This chain uses TRBV5-1 with TRBJ2-3; 7 bases line up with TRBD2. Germline values: CDR1 SGHRS, CDR2 YFSETQ. CDR3 length equals 17 residues. The J segment lost 0 bases and the V segment lost 3 bases, leaving 10 bases of the junction unmatched. CDR3 bases: TGCGCCAGCAGCTCCACCCACCAGCGGGACAGCACAGATACGCAGTATTTT. This gives the protein CASSSTHQRDSTDTQYF.

A word on this clone: A much larger clone is a single base away; this may be a read error. The chain is built from TRBV5-6 and TRBJ1-1; tentative D call: TRBD1 (5 bases). The CDR3 extends over 19 amino acids. In germline, CDR1 is SGHDT, CDR2 YYEEEE. The V end lost 2 bases, the J end lost 3 bases, and 26 bases lay between the germline ends. The DNA for the CDR3 is TGTGCCAGCAGCTTACTCCGGTCAGGACGGGGGATGAGGTACACTGAAGCTTTCTTT. Translated, it gives CASSLLRSGRGMRYTEAFF.

This clone was counted ten times or more. The gene calls are TRBV5-1 and TRBJ1-2, with TRBD1 matching over 7 bases. Losses at the gene ends were 0 bases for V and 6 bases for J; bases not matched to a gene: 8. CDR3 length: 15 residues. CDR1 and CDR2 from the germline V gene are SGHRS and YFSETQ. The CDR3 here is CASSLDRTGVNGYTF. Written as DNA, the CDR3 is TGCGCCAGCAGCTTGGACCGCACAGGGGTCAATGGCTACACCTTC. Supplemented by reference TRBV5-1 and TRBJ1-2, the full variable domain reads KAGVTQTPRYLIKTRGQQVTLSCSPISGHRSVSWYQQTPGQGLQFLFEYFSETQRNKGNFPGRFSGRQFSNSRSEMNVSTLELGDSALYLCASSLDRTGVNGYTFGSGTRLTVV.

This clone was counted at least ten times. The chain uses TRBV20-1 and TRBJ2-1; possibly TRBD1 for D (6 bases). Per the germline V gene, CDR1 is DFQATT and CDR2 is SNEGSKA (reference sequence). The length of the CDR3 is 15 residues. Trimming stripped 5 bases from V and 2 bases from J, with 16 bases between. CDR3 region: CSASRDTGPYNEQFF. The CDR3 region has the DNA TGCAGTGCTTCCCGGGACACAGGACCCTACAATGAGCAGTTCTTC.

This clone came up many times. This chain uses TRBV28 with TRBJ2-1; D remains ambiguous. CDR3 size: 11 residues. The V end lost 4 bases, the J end lost 3 bases, and 1 base lay between the germline ends. Germline CDR1 is MDHEN and CDR2 is SYDVKM. CDR3 region: CASSYYNEQFF. In nucleotides, the CDR3 is TGTGCCAGCAGTTACTACAATGAGCAGTTCTTC.

This clone was seen at least ten times. V and J are TRBV28 and TRBJ2-3; the D gene is possibly TRBD2 (5 bases). Germline V CDR1 and CDR2: MDHEN, SYDVKM. Trimming removed 5 bases from V and 9 bases from J, with 21 bases in between. The CDR3 has 15 residues. In DNA, the CDR3 is TGTGCCAGCAGTCAGACCGAGACTACTGAGTGGACGCAGTATTTT. This translates into CASSQTETTEWTQYF.